This is a list of T cell receptor beta chains from one sample in a study of tumor-infiltrating lymphocytes in localized non-small cell lung cancer. TCRdb's copy holds only in-frame clones and misses some; the assay was immunoSEQ multiplex PCR. The sample records approximately 6,700 clones, 74% being singletons. The specimen sequenced was lung tumor tissue. Receptor source: a human donor with non-small cell lung cancer. CDR3s include the opening cysteine and the closing phenylalanine or tryptophan. D genes are given only for firm matches. The size entry is marked missing in some rows and otherwise reads once, few, many or a size class.

d_gene,abundance,v_gene,len,j_gene,CDR3aa,CDR3nt
TRBD1,-,TRBV29-1,15,TRBJ1-4,CSVSILTGGNEKLFF,TGCAGCGTTTCTATTTTGACAGGGGGTAATGAAAAACTGTTTTTT
-,-,TRBV11-3,14,TRBJ1-3,CASSYSFSGNTIYF,TGTGCCAGCAGCTACAGCTTCTCTGGAAACACCATATATTTT
TRBD1,few,TRBV5-5,13,TRBJ1-2,CASAGRTGDGYTF,TGTGCCAGCGCGGGAAGGACAGGGGATGGCTACACCTTC
TRBD2,-,TRBV5-8,15,TRBJ2-7,CASSLFGGVTYEQYF,TGTGCCAGCAGCTTGTTCGGGGGGGTCACCTACGAGCAGTACTTC
-,-,TRBV7-6,14,TRBJ2-4,CASSPGPLGNIQYF,TGTGCCAGCAGCCCGGGACCTCTAGGAAACATTCAGTACTTC
-,once,TRBV7-8,15,TRBJ1-1,CASSLAGRVGTEAFF,TGTGCCAGCAGCTTAGCTGGGAGGGTCGGCACTGAAGCTTTCTTT
-,few,TRBV10-3,14,TRBJ1-2,CAISAKGNWGGYTF,TGTGCCATCAGTGCAAAGGGTAACTGGGGTGGCTACACCTTC
TRBD2,-,TRBV19,16,TRBJ2-1,CASSRPGLAAYNEQFF,TGTGCCAGTAGTCGCCCCGGACTAGCGGCCTACAATGAGCAGTTCTTC
-,-,TRBV4-2,11,TRBJ1-1,CASSSSSEAFF,TGTGCCAGCAGCTCATCCTCGGAAGCTTTCTTT
TRBD1,once,TRBV28,19,TRBJ2-3,CASSLFGTGMSYSTDTQYF,TGTGCCAGCAGTTTGTTTGGGACAGGGATGTCCTATAGCACAGATACGCAGTATTTT
-,few,TRBV6-1,14,TRBJ1-5,CASSERGGNQPQHF,TGTGCCAGCAGTGAAAGGGGAGGCAATCAGCCCCAGCATTTT
-,-,TRBV5-1,15,TRBJ1-4,CASSLGGGNNEKLFF,TGCGCCAGCAGCTTGGGAGGGGGTAATAATGAAAAACTGTTTTTT
-,-,TRBV19,14,TRBJ2-7,CASSNVPRSYEQYF,TGTGCCAGTAGTAATGTCCCCCGCTCCTACGAGCAGTACTTC
-,-,TRBV28,13,TRBJ1-1,CASSLVGHRAAFF,TGTGCCAGCAGTTTAGTGGGACACCGGGCAGCTTTCTTT
-,-,TRBV27,13,TRBJ2-7,CASSLGGSYEQYF,TGTGCCAGCAGTTTGGGGGGTTCGTACGAGCAGTACTTC
TRBD1,-,TRBV6-6,15,TRBJ1-2,CASSYTTGTGTFSTF,TGTGCCAGCAGTTACACCACCGGGACAGGGACGTTTTCTACCTTC
TRBD1,-,TRBV6-1,15,TRBJ1-5,CASSRGQGARQPQHF,TGTGCCAGCAGTCGGGGACAGGGGGCTCGCCAGCCCCAGCATTTT
-,-,TRBV5-1,12,TRBJ2-1,CASSSSGTVQFF,TGCGCCAGCAGCTCATCCGGGACGGTACAGTTCTTC
TRBD1,few,TRBV2,15,TRBJ2-2,CASRKTGRGAGELFF,TGTGCCAGCAGGAAGACAGGGCGTGGGGCCGGGGAGCTGTTTTTT